Sequencing of this T cell receptor (beta chain) was carried out in a study of T cell repertoires in cytomegalovirus infection. The CDR3 has 13 amino acids. CDR1 is MNHEY, CDR2 SVGAGI, per germline. As regards this clonotype: No antigen is known for it. This may arise from a read error, as a much more abundant clone is one base away.

TCRdb reprocessed the reads via MiXCR and lists one record per CDR3 protein. The repertoire has 300,000 to 400,000 distinct CDR3 sequences, 20% to 25% of them found once; the top ten carry 10% to 15%. The source is a human donor in good health (CMV status not recorded). Some clones in this sample may be carry-over from other donors' samples. The specimen was cultured PBMCs, collected from culture after CMV antigen stimulation. The chain joins TRBV6-5 to TRBJ2-2; D is perhaps TRBD2 (5 bases). This CDR3 reads CASSEVATGELLF. The CDR3 coding sequence is TGTGCCAGCAGTGAAGTCGCCACCGGGGAGCTGCTTTTT.